The 31 T cell receptor beta chains below were found in one sample sequenced in a study of CD8 T cells in Susac syndrome. Random hexamers were used to reverse transcribe the RNA input (about 0.45 to 1 ug). TCRdb re-called the immunoSEQ multiplex PCR reads through MiXCR, storing one row per CDR3 protein. This sample has some 57,000 distinct CDR3 sequences, with roughly nine tenths found just once. The sequencing sample was made of CD8+ T cells from PBMCs. The receptors were sampled from a human donor in good health.

The chain combines TRBV7-6 with TRBJ1-1; weak D call: TRBD1 (6 bases). The CDR3 runs to 13 residues. Trimming stripped 2 bases from V and 5 bases from J, with 9 bases between. Per germline, CDR1 SGHVS and CDR2 FNYEAQ. CDR3 loop: CASSLQGRTEAFF. The CDR3 DNA is TGTGCCAGCAGCTTACAGGGGAGGACTGAAGCTTTCTTT.

The V call is TRBV27, the J call TRBJ2-7; D possibly corresponds to TRBD2 (6 bases). V was pared by 3 bases and J by 2 bases, with 14 bases between. The CDR3 consists of 15 residues. The germline CDR1 and CDR2 sequences are MNHEY and SMNVEV (reference sequence). The CDR3 region has the DNA TGTGCCAGCAGTTTGGTGAAAGGGAGGCCCTACGAGCAGTACTTC. Amino acid sequence: CASSLVKGRPYEQYF.

The rearrangement uses TRBV4-2 and TRBJ1-2; D possibly corresponds to TRBD1 (5 bases). Trimming stripped 6 bases from V and 7 bases from J, with 15 bases between. CDR3 length equals 13 residues. Looked up from germline, CDR1 is LGHNA and CDR2 is YNFKEQ. CDR3 DNA sequence: TGTGCCAGCAGACATGGGGGGACGAGTGGCTACACCTTC. Translation: CASRHGGTSGYTF.

The chain couples TRBV20-1 to TRBJ2-3; 10 bases map to TRBD2. Germline V CDR1 and CDR2: DFQATT, SNEGSKA (reference sequence). CDR3 length: 18 amino acids. V shed 3 bases and J 4 bases; nucleotides not matched to a gene: 16. The CDR3 coding sequence is TGCAGTGCTAGCCCCATTACAACCAAAGCGGGGGGGGCAGATACGCAGTATTTT. Protein sequence: CSASPITTKAGGADTQYF.

The chain combines TRBV7-2 with TRBJ2-3, with D unresolved. The CDR3 contains 12 residues. V dropped 5 bases and J dropped 5 bases, with 8 bases sitting between them. Germline values: CDR1 SGHTA, CDR2 FQGNSA. DNA of the CDR3: TGTGCCAGCAGCCATTTTGGAGATACGCAGTATTTT. This sequence encodes CASSHFGDTQYF.

The genes are TRBV4-3 and TRBJ2-7; TRBD1 agrees at 9 bases. The V segment lost 3 bases and the J segment 2 bases; nucleotides outside the gene matches: 5. The CDR3 has 15 residues. The V gene's germline CDR1 is LGHNA and CDR2 YSLEER. The CDR3 loop is CASSQGQGNPYEQYF. The CDR3 nucleotides are TGCGCCAGCAGCCAGGGACAGGGAAATCCCTACGAGCAGTACTTC.

The genes are TRBV13 and TRBJ2-1; D is uncertain. The CDR3 runs to 12 residues. The V gene lost 5 bases and the J gene lost 4 bases, with 6 bases spanning the gap. Germline V CDR1 and CDR2: PRHDT, FYEKMQ (reference sequence). The CDR3 DNA is TGTGCCAGCAGCACCCGGTACAATGAGCAGTTCTTC. Protein sequence: CASSTRYNEQFF.

This chain uses TRBV4-1 with TRBJ2-7; possibly TRBD2 for D (5 bases). Germline V gene data show CDR1 as MGHRA and CDR2 as YSYEKL. The CDR3 contains 16 residues. The V end was cut by 4 bases, the J end by 0 bases, with 16 bases between. The CDR3 loop reads CASSRDLSESSYEQYF. The CDR3 DNA reads as TGCGCCAGCAGCCGCGATCTTAGCGAGAGCTCCTACGAGCAGTACTTC.

This clonotype was seen once. The rearrangement joins TRBV6-1 to TRBJ2-1; D is possibly TRBD1 (6 bases). Between the trimmed V and J ends, which lost 6 bases and 7 bases, there was a span of 19 bases. Per the germline V gene, CDR1 is MNHNS and CDR2 is SASEGT. This CDR3 region has 15 residues. The CDR3 nucleotides read TGTGCCAGCAGCCGGAAGGGGGAAGTCTATAATGAGCAGTTCTTC. The encoded protein is CASSRKGEVYNEQFF.

CDR3 in amino acids: CASSQVAGSSYEQYF. The DNA of the CDR3 is TGCGCCAGCAGCCAAGTGGCAGGGAGCTCCTACGAGCAGTACTTC. The V gene is TRBV4-1, the J gene TRBJ2-7; possibly TRBD1 or TRBD2 for D (5 bases each). The CDR3 has 15 amino acids. CDR1 is MGHRA, CDR2 YSYEKL, per germline. Trimming removed 1 base from V and 0 bases from J, with 10 bases in between.

This clonotype was counted a single time. The chain joins TRBV15 to TRBJ2-7; 9 bases match TRBD1. The CDR3 loop spans 14 amino acids. V shed 3 bases, J shed 9 bases, and the junction held 9 bases outside the gene matches. Germline CDR1 reads LNHNV; CDR2 reads YYDKDF (reference sequence). CDR3 sequence (DNA): TGTGCCACCAGCAGGATCGGACAGGGGCAAGGGCAGTACTTC. This encodes CATSRIGQGQGQYF.

The V gene is TRBV27, the J gene TRBJ2-1; D could derive from TRBD1 or TRBD2 (5 bases each). The CDR3 runs 16 residues. The V gene lost 6 bases and the J gene lost 1 base, with 16 bases spanning the gap. Per germline, CDR1 MNHEY and CDR2 SMNVEV (reference sequence). The CDR3 DNA reads as TGTGCCAGCAGCCAAGATTCCGGGACGTCCTACAATGAGCAGTTCTTC. It translates to CASSQDSGTSYNEQFF.

The V call is TRBV25-1, the J call TRBJ1-1; D ambiguous. Trimming removed 6 bases at V and 3 bases at J, with 11 bases between. Per germline, CDR1 MGHDK and CDR2 SYGVNS. The CDR3 extends over 13 amino acids. CDR3 coding DNA: TGTGCCAGCAGCGACTGGGCGGACACTGAAGCTTTCTTT. Its protein product is CASSDWADTEAFF.

This chain links TRBV4-1 with TRBJ2-7; the D is unclear. Trimming shortened V by 0 bases and J by 0 bases, and 12 bases separated the two germline ends. Germline values: CDR1 MGHRA, CDR2 YSYEKL. CDR3 length: 16 amino acids. CDR3 amino acids: CASSQDLAQSSYEQYF. The CDR3 bases are TGCGCCAGCAGCCAAGACCTTGCGCAGAGCTCCTACGAGCAGTACTTC.

The V and J genes are TRBV7-9 and TRBJ2-7, with 7 bases aligning to TRBD1. Trimming cost V 5 bases and J 5 bases; bases outside gene matches: 6. CDR3 length equals 13 residues. Germline loops: CDR1 SEHNR, CDR2 FQNEAQ (reference sequence). The CDR3 loop is CASSQGGQNEQYF. The DNA of the CDR3 is TGTGCCAGCAGCCAAGGGGGACAGAACGAGCAGTACTTC.

The V call is TRBV12-3 or TRBV12-4, the J call TRBJ1-1; no reliable D call. The CDR3 contains 15 residues. Trimming shortened V by 1 base and J by 6 bases, and 15 bases separated the two germline ends. CDR3 sequence (DNA): TGTGCCAGCAGTTTAGTGAGTTCAGGCGGCCCTGAAGCTTTCTTT. This sequence encodes CASSLVSSGGPEAFF.

Worth noting for this clonotype: No DNA is shown, since the ends of the CDR3 on it are uncertain; the CDR3 is the one TCRdb lists. The chain combines TRBV12-3 or TRBV12-4 with TRBJ2-2; the D call TRBD1 from the table was never checked on the DNA. The CDR3 adds up to 15 amino acids, both ends counted. CDR3 sequence reads: CASSLSGGGPGSCFF.

J is TRBJ2-1 and V is TRBV10-3, with D unclear. Trimming removed 9 bases from V and 5 bases from J, with 11 bases in between. Germline V gene sequence: CDR1 ENHRY, CDR2 SYGVKD. There are 12 residues in the CDR3. Written as DNA, the CDR3 is TGTGCCATTCTCGGGCCTCACAATGAGCAGTTCTTC. Translated: CAILGPHNEQFF.

The chain couples TRBV25-1 to TRBJ1-2; 9 positions agree with TRBD1. This CDR3 is built from 16 residues. Losses at the gene ends were 5 bases for V and 2 bases for J; bases not matched to a gene: 9. Per the germline V gene, CDR1 is MGHDK and CDR2 is SYGVNS. CDR3 in amino acids: CASSPGGTGPNYGYTF. The CDR3 nucleotides read TGTGCCAGCAGTCCCGGGGGGACAGGGCCAAACTATGGCTACACCTTC.

The CDR3 protein is CSVASLYEQYF. DNA of the CDR3: TGCAGCGTTGCCAGCCTTTACGAGCAGTACTTC. The rearrangement uses TRBV29-1 and TRBJ2-7; D gene uncertain. The CDR3 runs to 11 residues. From germline, CDR1 is SQVTM and CDR2 ANQGSEA. Deletions cut 4 bases from V and 4 bases from J, with 8 bases between.

The CDR3 loop is CAISPLGTGGQGGEQYF. DNA of the CDR3: TGTGCCATCAGTCCCCTTGGGACAGGGGGTCAAGGCGGCGAGCAGTACTTC. The chain links TRBV10-3 to TRBJ2-7, with 11 nucleotides matching TRBD1. In germline, CDR1 is ENHRY, CDR2 SYGVKD. This CDR3 is built from 17 residues. After removal of 5 bases from V and 6 bases from J, the junction contained 15 bases not matched to a gene.

The chain links TRBV19 to TRBJ1-5; D possibly corresponds to TRBD1 (5 bases). Germline V gene sequence: CDR1 LNHDA, CDR2 SQIVND (reference sequence). The CDR3 is 17 residues long. Trimming shortened V by 2 bases and J by 1 base, and 15 bases separated the two germline ends. CDR3 residues: CASSIPQGWGSNQPQHF. CDR3 in DNA: TGTGCCAGTAGTATACCCCAGGGCTGGGGGAGCAATCAGCCCCAGCATTTT.

V and J are TRBV6-5 and TRBJ1-5; TRBD1 might be the D (5 bases). The length of the CDR3 is 14 residues. V was trimmed by 2 bases and J by 2 bases, leaving 7 bases between them. Germline V gene data show CDR1 as MNHEY and CDR2 as SVGAGI. Here the CDR3 DNA reads TGTGCCAGCAGTTACGGGGCAGGCAATCAGCCCCAGCATTTT. The encoded protein is CASSYGAGNQPQHF.

The V and J genes are TRBV10-2 and TRBJ2-1; D is ambiguous. Trimming stripped 6 bases from V and 1 base from J, with 13 bases between. The germline gives CDR1 WSHSY, CDR2 SAAADI. CDR3 length: 15 residues. The DNA of the CDR3 is TGCGCCAGCAGCCCGGACGGCCCATCCTACAATGAGCAGTTCTTC. It specifies CASSPDGPSYNEQFF.

The gene calls are TRBV18 and TRBJ1-1, with no clear D. CDR1 is KGHSH, CDR2 LQKENI, per germline. The CDR3 totals 13 residues. Deletions cut 0 bases from V and 1 base from J, with 3 bases between. CDR3: CASSPPENTEAFF. The CDR3 DNA follows: TGTGCCAGCTCACCACCCGAGAACACTGAAGCTTTCTTT.

The V call is TRBV9, the J call TRBJ1-2; 8 bases match TRBD1. The germline V gene has CDR1 SGDLS and CDR2 YYNGEE. This CDR3 has 15 residues. J lost 5 bases, V lost 3 bases, and 9 bases had no gene match. CDR3 nucleotides: TGTGCCAGCAGCGGACTGGACAGGGTTCAATATGGCTACACCTTC. Translation gives CASSGLDRVQYGYTF.

V usage is TRBV28 and J usage is TRBJ2-6; 8 bases line up with TRBD2. The CDR3 extends over 16 amino acids. The junction had 8 bases not matched to a gene; V was cut back by 6 bases and J by 4 bases. Germline V gives CDR1 MDHEN, CDR2 SYDVKM. CDR3 nucleotide sequence: TGTGCCAGCAGGACCCGGGGGGGGGAAGGGGCCAACGTCCTGACTTTC. It encodes CASRTRGGEGANVLTF.

The rearrangement joins TRBV20-1 to TRBJ2-3; D uncertain. This CDR3 comprises 13 residues. Trimming left V 6 bases short and J 2 bases short, with 12 bases between. Germline CDR1 and CDR2: DFQATT and SNEGSKA (reference sequence). CDR3 amino acids: CSAQQYNTDTQYF. In nucleotides, the CDR3 is TGCAGTGCCCAACAGTACAACACAGATACGCAGTATTTT.

CDR3 protein: CASSQGGVNYGYTF. CDR3 coding DNA: TGTGCCAGCAGCCAAGGGGGGGTTAACTATGGCTACACCTTC. The rearrangement links TRBV14 to TRBJ1-2; a possible D gene is TRBD1 (5 bases). Trimming shortened V by 1 base and J by 1 base, and 7 bases separated the two germline ends. The CDR3 is made up of 14 amino acids. CDR1 is SGHDN and CDR2 is FVKESK in the germline V gene.

V gene TRBV4-1 combines with J gene TRBJ2-1, with 10 bases aligning to TRBD2. This CDR3 contains 18 residues. Trimming at V came to 4 bases and at J to 0 bases, leaving 9 bases not matched to a gene. Germline-derived CDR1 and CDR2 are MGHRA and YSYEKL. CDR3 in amino acids: CASSLLYPSGSSYNEQFF. The CDR3, as DNA: TGCGCCAGCAGCCTTTTATATCCTAGCGGGAGCTCCTACAATGAGCAGTTCTTC.

This clonotype was picked up one time. In DNA form, the CDR3 reads TGTGCCAGCAACCCGGGACCCAACTCCTACGAGCAGTACTTC. This codes for CASNPGPNSYEQYF. The chain recombines TRBV6-5 with TRBJ2-7; D possibly matches TRBD1 or TRBD2 (5 bases each). Germline V lookup: CDR1 MNHEY, CDR2 SVGAGI. The length of the CDR3 is 14 residues. V lost 7 bases and J 0 bases, leaving 13 bases between the germline ends.